One sample yielded the 2 T cell receptor beta chains listed below, sequenced in a study of siplizumab effects on memory and regulatory T cells. The repertoire was sequenced with immunoSEQ multiplex PCR; TCRdb's copy has only in-frame clones and lacks some. The sample contains about 50,000 clones, over 90% of which appear only once. The specimen sequenced was CD8+ T cells sorted from blood. These receptors all come from a human donor in good health.

This clone occurred a few times. This chain connects TRBV19 to TRBJ2-7; 8 bases are shared with TRBD2. The CDR3 loop spans 16 amino acids. V trimming: 2 bases; J trimming: 1 base; junction bases outside the gene matches: 7. The germline V gene encodes CDR1 LNHDA and CDR2 SQIVND (reference sequence). The CDR3 sequence: CASSISLLAESYEQYF. The CDR3 bases are TGTGCCAGTAGTATATCGTTACTAGCGGAATCCTACGAGCAGTACTTC. Based on the CDR3 plus reference TRBV19 and TRBJ2-7, the full variable domain is DGGITQSPKYLFRKEGQNVTLSCEQNLNHDAMYWYRQDPGQGLRLIYYSQIVNDFQKGDIAEGYSVSREKKESFPLTVTSAQKNPTAFYLCASSISLLAESYEQYFGPGTRLTVT.

This chain joins TRBV11-2 and TRBJ1-2, with D tentatively TRBD1 (5 bases). The germline V gene encodes CDR1 SGHAT and CDR2 FQNNGV. The CDR3 loop spans 14 amino acids. Trimming cost V 0 bases and J 3 bases, with 8 bases left between them. The CDR3 region is CASSLEGTDYGYTF. CDR3 sequence (DNA): TGTGCCAGCAGCTTAGAGGGGACCGACTATGGCTACACCTTC.